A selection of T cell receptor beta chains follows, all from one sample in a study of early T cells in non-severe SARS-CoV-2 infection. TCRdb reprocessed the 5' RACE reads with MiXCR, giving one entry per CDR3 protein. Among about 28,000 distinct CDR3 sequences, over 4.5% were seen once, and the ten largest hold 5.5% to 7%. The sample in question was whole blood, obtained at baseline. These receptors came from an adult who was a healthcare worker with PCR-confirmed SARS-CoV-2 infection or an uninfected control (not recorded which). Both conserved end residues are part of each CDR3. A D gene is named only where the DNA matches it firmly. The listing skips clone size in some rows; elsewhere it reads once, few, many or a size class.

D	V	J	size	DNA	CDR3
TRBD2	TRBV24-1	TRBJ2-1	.	TGTGCCACCAGTGAAACTCCGGGACTAGCGGGATACAGATCCTACAATGAGCAGTTCTTC	CATSETPGLAGYRSYNEQFF
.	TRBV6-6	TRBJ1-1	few	TGTGCCAGCAACGGGGGGGACACTGAAGCTTTCTTT	CASNGGDTEAFF
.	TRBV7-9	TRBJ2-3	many	TGTGCCAGCAGCTTCCAGGGCACAGATACGCAGTATTTT	CASSFQGTDTQYF
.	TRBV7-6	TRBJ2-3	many	TGTGCCAGCAGGATGGACATGGTGCAGTATTTT	CASRMDMVQYF
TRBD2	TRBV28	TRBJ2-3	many	TGTGCCAGCAGGTCTAGCGGCGCCGATACGCAGTATTTT	CASRSSGADTQYF
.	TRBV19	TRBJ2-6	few	TGTGCCAGTAGTATAGATCTCGGCAGGCCCTCTGGGGCCAACGTCCTGACTTTC	CASSIDLGRPSGANVLTF
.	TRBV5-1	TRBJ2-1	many	TGCGCCAGCAGCTTGGAGAGGGGCAGCGCCGGGTTCTTC	CASSLERGSAGFF
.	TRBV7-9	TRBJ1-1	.	TGTGCCAGCAGCTTAAGACATCCCAGGGACGGAACTGAAGCTTTCTTT	CASSLRHPRDGTEAFF
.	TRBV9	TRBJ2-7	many	TGTGCCAGCAGCGTTGATGGGGGTTCCTACGAGCAGTACTTC	CASSVDGGSYEQYF
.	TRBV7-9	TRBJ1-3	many	TGTGCCAGCAGCAGGGACGGCAGCTCTGGAAACACCATATATTTT	CASSRDGSSGNTIYF
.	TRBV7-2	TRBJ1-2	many	TGTGCCAGCAGCTCACGGGCGGGGGCTGGTGGCTACACCTTC	CASSSRAGAGGYTF
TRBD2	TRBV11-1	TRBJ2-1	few	TGTGCCAGCAGCCTCAGGCCGGGACTAGCGGCCGAGGAGCAGTTCTTC	CASSLRPGLAAEEQFF
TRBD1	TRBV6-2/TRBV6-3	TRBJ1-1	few	TGTGCCAGCAGTCAACAGGGGGTGAGAGCTTTCTTT	CASSQQGVRAFF
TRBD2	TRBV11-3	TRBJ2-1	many	TGTGCCAGCAGCGTGGGGACTAGCGGGAGGGCGAAGCAGTTCTTC	CASSVGTSGRAKQFF
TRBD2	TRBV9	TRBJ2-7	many	TGTGCCAGCAGCCGAGCGGGGAGCTCCTACGAGCAGTACTTC	CASSRAGSSYEQYF
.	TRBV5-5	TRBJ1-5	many	TGTGCCAGCAGCTTGGTTTCAGGGCTAGGGTTACAGCCCCAGCATTTT	CASSLVSGLGLQPQHF
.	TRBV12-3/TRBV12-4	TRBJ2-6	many	TGTGCCAGCAGTTTAGAGACCTCTGGGGCCAACGTCCTGACTTTC	CASSLETSGANVLTF
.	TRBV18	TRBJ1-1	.	TGTGCCAGCTCACCACCTCGGGTTATGAACACTGAAGCTTTCTTT	CASSPPRVMNTEAFF
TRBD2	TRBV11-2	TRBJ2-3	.	TGTGCCAGCAGCACAGGGACTAGACGGAGTGCGGGTACGCAGTATTTT	CASSTGTRRSAGTQYF
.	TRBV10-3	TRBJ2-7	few	TGTGCCATCAGTGAACAGGACAGAGCCTACGAGCAGTACTTC	CAISEQDRAYEQYF
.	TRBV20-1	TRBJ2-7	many	TGCAGTGCTAGGGGGACTTACGAGCAGTACTTC	CSARGTYEQYF
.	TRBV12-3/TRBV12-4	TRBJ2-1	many	TGTGCCAGCAGTTTAGCGGGCGGGACGGGAGCGAATGAGCAGTTCTTC	CASSLAGGTGANEQFF
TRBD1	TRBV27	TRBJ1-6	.	TGTGCCAGCACCTTTGGGACAGACTCACCCCTCCACTTT	CASTFGTDSPLHF
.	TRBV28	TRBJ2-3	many	TGTGCCAGCAGTTTATCTCCCTTACCCGGAGGGAGCACAGATACGCAGTATTTT	CASSLSPLPGGSTDTQYF
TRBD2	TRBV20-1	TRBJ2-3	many	TGCAGTGCTAGAAATAAACTAGCGAAGGGCACAGATACGCAGTATTTT	CSARNKLAKGTDTQYF
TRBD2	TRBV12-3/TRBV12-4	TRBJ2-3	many	TGTGCCAGCAGCCCTCCGACTAGCGCAGATACGCAGTATTTT	CASSPPTSADTQYF
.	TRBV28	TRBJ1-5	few	TGTGCCAGCAGGTGGACCTCGGATCAGCCCCAGCATTTT	CASRWTSDQPQHF
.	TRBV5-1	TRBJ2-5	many	TGCGCCAGCAGCTTGGTGGGAATCCAAGAGACCCAGTACTTC	CASSLVGIQETQYF
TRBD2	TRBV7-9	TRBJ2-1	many	TGTGCCAGCAGCCGTGGGACTACTACTACGGATGAGCAGTTCTTC	CASSRGTTTTDEQFF
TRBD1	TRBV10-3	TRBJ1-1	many	TGTGCCATCAGTGTAGGGACAGGGAGTACTGAAGCTTTCTTT	CAISVGTGSTEAFF
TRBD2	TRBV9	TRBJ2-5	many	TGTGCCAGCAGCGGAGCTAGCGGGTCGGGGGAGACCCAGTACTTC	CASSGASGSGETQYF
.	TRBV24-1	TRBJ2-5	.	TGTGCCACCAGTGATTTAAGCGAAAATAATCCAGAGACCCAGTACTTC	CATSDLSENNPETQYF
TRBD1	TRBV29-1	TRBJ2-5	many	TGCAGCGTTGGGAGGACAGGGGAGAGGCAAGAGACCCAGTACTTC	CSVGRTGERQETQYF
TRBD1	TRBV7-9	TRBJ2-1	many	TGTGCCAGCAGCACGGGACAGACTTACAATGAGCAGTTCTTC	CASSTGQTYNEQFF
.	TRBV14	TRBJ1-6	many	TGTGCCAGCAGCTTTAAGAATTCACCCCTCCACTTT	CASSFKNSPLHF
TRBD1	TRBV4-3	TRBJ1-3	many	TGCGCCAGCAGCCAAGGGGACAGGGATTGGAACACCATATATTTT	CASSQGDRDWNTIYF
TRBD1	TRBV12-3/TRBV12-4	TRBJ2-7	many	TGTGCCAGCAGCCTCCGGACAGGGGGGGAGAACGAGCAGTACTTC	CASSLRTGGENEQYF
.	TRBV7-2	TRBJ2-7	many	TGTGCCAGCAGCTTAGGGGCGGGGGCCCCCTACGAGCAGTACTTC	CASSLGAGAPYEQYF
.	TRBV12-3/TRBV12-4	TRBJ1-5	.	TGTGCCAGCAGGGGGGGTGAGGGCTACAATCAGCCCCAGCATTTT	CASRGGEGYNQPQHF
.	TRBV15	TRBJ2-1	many	TGTGCCACCAGCAGAGTAGCGGACTCCTACAATGAGCAGTTCTTC	CATSRVADSYNEQFF
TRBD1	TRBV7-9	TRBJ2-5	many	TGTGCCAGCAGTGAAAGAGGGGGCAGGGAGACCCAGTACTTC	CASSERGGRETQYF
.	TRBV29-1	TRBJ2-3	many	TGCAGCGCCAGTGGGGATCTTGGCACAGATACGCAGTATTTT	CSASGDLGTDTQYF